The rows below give T cell receptor beta chains drawn from one sample of a study of OX40 agonist ivuxolimab in advanced cancers. This table comes from immunoSEQ multiplex PCR, and its TCRdb copy is limited to in-frame clones, with some not included. Of about 80,000 clones listed, 75% to 90% were seen once; the top ten hold around 5.1%. This specimen was CD4+ or CD8+ T cells sorted from blood, taken in a trial of the OX40 agonist ivuxolimab. The receptor source for this set is an adult with an advanced solid tumor such as melanoma, head and neck, liver or kidney cancer. Each CDR3 is given with its conserved first and last residue. D genes are given only for firm matches. Clone size, where shown, is once, few, many, or a class for clones that have expanded.

D gene: TRBD1; clone size: -; V gene: TRBV6-5; J gene: TRBJ2-5; CDR3 DNA: TGTGCCAGCAGTTGGACAGGCCCCCAAGAGACCCAGTACTTC; CDR3 protein: CASSWTGPQETQYF
D gene: TRBD2; clone size: -; V gene: TRBV20-1; J gene: TRBJ2-1; CDR3 DNA: TGCAGTGCTAGAGGGGGGACTAGCTGTTTCTTC; CDR3 protein: CSARGGTSCFF
D gene: -; clone size: -; V gene: TRBV11-1; J gene: TRBJ2-7; CDR3 DNA: TGTGCCAGCACCCCCCTCGACGGCGAGCAGTACTTC; CDR3 protein: CASTPLDGEQYF
D gene: -; clone size: -; V gene: TRBV7-9; J gene: TRBJ1-1; CDR3 DNA: TGTGCCAGCAGCTTAGTCTCGGGTGTGGTTGAAGCTTTCTTT; CDR3 protein: CASSLVSGVVEAFF
D gene: -; clone size: -; V gene: TRBV5-1; J gene: TRBJ1-2; CDR3 DNA: TGCGCCAGCAGCCCCTACGAGGGTGAATATGGCTACACCTTC; CDR3 protein: CASSPYEGEYGYTF
D gene: -; clone size: -; V gene: TRBV9; J gene: TRBJ2-1; CDR3 DNA: TGTGCCAGCAGCGGGGTAGCCCCAGAGCGGTACAACGAGCAGTTCTTC; CDR3 protein: CASSGVAPERYNEQFF
D gene: TRBD1; clone size: -; V gene: TRBV6-5; J gene: TRBJ1-2; CDR3 DNA: TGTGCCAGCAGTTACGGGACAGGGGTAGCGGGCTACACCTTC; CDR3 protein: CASSYGTGVAGYTF
D gene: -; clone size: -; V gene: TRBV5-1; J gene: TRBJ2-3; CDR3 DNA: TGCGCCAGCAGGCGGACACAAAAAAAGCAGTCGGATACGCAGTATTTT; CDR3 protein: CASRRTQKKQSDTQYF
D gene: TRBD1; clone size: -; V gene: TRBV15; J gene: TRBJ2-7; CDR3 DNA: TGTGCCACCGGGGACAGGGCCATGGACGAGCAGTACTTC; CDR3 protein: CATGDRAMDEQYF
D gene: TRBD1; clone size: -; V gene: TRBV5-1; J gene: TRBJ2-2; CDR3 DNA: TGCGCCAGCAGAAGGACAGGGAACACCGGGGAGCTGTTTTTT; CDR3 protein: CASRRTGNTGELFF
D gene: -; clone size: -; V gene: TRBV9; J gene: TRBJ2-2; CDR3 DNA: TGTGCCAGCAGCCCCGAGGGGTCTCTGGCCGGGGAGCTGTTTTTT; CDR3 protein: CASSPEGSLAGELFF
D gene: -; clone size: -; V gene: TRBV15; J gene: TRBJ1-1; CDR3 DNA: TGTGCCACCAGTCCCAGGGAGGGGGCTGAAGCTTTCTTT; CDR3 protein: CATSPREGAEAFF
D gene: -; clone size: -; V gene: TRBV30; J gene: TRBJ1-5; CDR3 DNA: TGTGCCTGGAGCTCCGGACGGCAGCCCCAGCATTTT; CDR3 protein: CAWSSGRQPQHF
D gene: -; clone size: few; V gene: TRBV10-3; J gene: TRBJ1-5; CDR3 DNA: TGTGCCACCAAGGGCAGCAATCAGCCCCAGCATTTT; CDR3 protein: CATKGSNQPQHF
D gene: TRBD2; clone size: -; V gene: TRBV7-6; J gene: TRBJ2-5; CDR3 DNA: TGTGCCAGCAGCTTAATGGCGGGAGGGCATCGTCCCCCACAAGAGACCCAGTACTTC; CDR3 protein: CASSLMAGGHRPPQETQYF
D gene: TRBD1; clone size: -; V gene: TRBV5-1; J gene: TRBJ2-3; CDR3 DNA: TGCGCCAGCAGCTTGGGAGGGACAGGGATCACAGATACGCAGTATTTT; CDR3 protein: CASSLGGTGITDTQYF
D gene: TRBD2; clone size: -; V gene: TRBV30; J gene: TRBJ2-1; CDR3 DNA: TGTGCCTGGAGCCCGCGGGGGGGCAGGAATGAGCAGTTCTTC; CDR3 protein: CAWSPRGGRNEQFF
D gene: -; clone size: -; V gene: TRBV15; J gene: TRBJ1-5; CDR3 DNA: TGTGCCACCAGCAGAGGGTCCCTTCAGCCCCAGCATTTT; CDR3 protein: CATSRGSLQPQHF
D gene: -; clone size: -; V gene: TRBV19; J gene: TRBJ2-3; CDR3 DNA: TGTGCCAGTAGTATATGGGGAACGGGCCCCTCGGAAGATACGCAGTATTTT; CDR3 protein: CASSIWGTGPSEDTQYF
D gene: -; clone size: -; V gene: TRBV9; J gene: TRBJ2-3; CDR3 DNA: TGTGCCAGCAGCGTAGAAATCGAGTTCACAGATACGCAGTATTTT; CDR3 protein: CASSVEIEFTDTQYF
D gene: -; clone size: -; V gene: TRBV10-3; J gene: TRBJ2-3; CDR3 DNA: TGCGCCATCAAATCTGCCGACAGTACAGATACGCAGTATTTT; CDR3 protein: CAIKSADSTDTQYF
D gene: TRBD2; clone size: -; V gene: TRBV19; J gene: TRBJ2-6; CDR3 DNA: TGTGCCAGTAGTATAGGAGGGACTAGCGGGGGCCCGGCCAACGTCCTGACTTTC; CDR3 protein: CASSIGGTSGGPANVLTF
D gene: -; clone size: once; V gene: TRBV7-9; J gene: TRBJ2-7; CDR3 DNA: TGTGCCAGCAGCCCACCAACAGGGTCCTACGAGCAGTACTTC; CDR3 protein: CASSPPTGSYEQYF
D gene: -; clone size: -; V gene: TRBV7-9; J gene: TRBJ1-5; CDR3 DNA: TGTGCCAGCAGCTTAGACGCCGGAGGGGTTCAGCCCCAGCATTTT; CDR3 protein: CASSLDAGGVQPQHF
D gene: -; clone size: -; V gene: TRBV30; J gene: TRBJ1-5; CDR3 DNA: TGTGCCTGGAGCCCACAGGGAGGTCAGCCCCAGCATTTT; CDR3 protein: CAWSPQGGQPQHF
D gene: -; clone size: -; V gene: TRBV11-2; J gene: TRBJ1-1; CDR3 DNA: TGTGCCAGCAGCCCCGCCTTGGGACAGAACACTGAAGCTTTCTTT; CDR3 protein: CASSPALGQNTEAFF
D gene: -; clone size: few; V gene: TRBV7-9; J gene: TRBJ1-1; CDR3 DNA: TGTGCCAGCACCACAAACCTGGTGGCTGAAGCTTTCTTT; CDR3 protein: CASTTNLVAEAFF